The entry below gives a single T cell receptor beta chain sequence along with its context. This sample is part of a study of T cell changes during pregnancy in multiple sclerosis. Some clones are missing from TCRdb's copy, which holds only in-frame ones; the method was immunoSEQ multiplex PCR. The sample records under 85,000 clones, 75% to 95% being singletons. This material consisted of CD4+ T cells from peripheral blood mononuclear cells, taken in the second trimester of pregnancy. This sequence originates from a female donor with multiple sclerosis, enrolled in a pregnancy study.

Written as DNA, the CDR3 is TGTGCCAGTAAACCGGGACTAGCGGGAATCTACGAGCAGTACTTC. Translated: CASKPGLAGIYEQYF. This chain links TRBV19 with TRBJ2-7; 13 bases are a match to TRBD2. The germline gives CDR1 LNHDA, CDR2 SQIVND (reference sequence). This CDR3 has 15 residues. V lost 7 bases to trimming and J lost 3 bases; unmatched junction nucleotides: 6.